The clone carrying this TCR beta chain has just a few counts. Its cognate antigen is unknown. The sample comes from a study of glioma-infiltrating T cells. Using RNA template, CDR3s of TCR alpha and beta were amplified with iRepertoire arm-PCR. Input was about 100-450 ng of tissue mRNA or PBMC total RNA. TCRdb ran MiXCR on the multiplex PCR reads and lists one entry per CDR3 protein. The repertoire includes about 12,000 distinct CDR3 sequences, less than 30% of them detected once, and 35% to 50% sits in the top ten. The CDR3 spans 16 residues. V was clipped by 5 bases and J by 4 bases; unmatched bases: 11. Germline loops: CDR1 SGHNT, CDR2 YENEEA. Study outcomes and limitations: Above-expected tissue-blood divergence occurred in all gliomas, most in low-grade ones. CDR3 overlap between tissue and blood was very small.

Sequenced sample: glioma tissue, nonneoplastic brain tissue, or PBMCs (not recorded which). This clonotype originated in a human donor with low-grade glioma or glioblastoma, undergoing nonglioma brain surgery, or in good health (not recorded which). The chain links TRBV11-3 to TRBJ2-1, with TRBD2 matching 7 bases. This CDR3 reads CASSPRGSGPYNEQFF. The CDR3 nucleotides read TGTGCCAGCAGCCCCCGGGGTAGCGGGCCATACAATGAGCAGTTCTTC.